A selection of T cell receptor beta chains follows, all from one sample in a study of T-cell memory formation after mild COVID-19. MiXCR was run by TCRdb on the 5' RACE reads, yielding one entry per CDR3 protein. Among a few hundred thousand distinct CDR3 sequences listed, around 15% were seen once. Sequenced material: PBMCs or a T cell subset sorted from them (not recorded which). These receptors all come from a man between 18 and 35 years old who had mild COVID-19 (a few samples of this study predate the infection). Cell type and time point are not known. CDR3s include the opening cysteine and the closing phenylalanine or tryptophan. Fields, in order: V gene, D gene, J gene, clone size, CDR3 DNA, CDR3 protein. D genes are given only for firm matches. Part of the rows lack a size; the others show once, few, many or a class for expanded clones.

TRBV6-2/TRBV6-3	.	TRBJ2-4	.	TGTGCCAGCAGTTACTCGATAGGAGCCAAAAACATTCAGTACTTC	CASSYSIGAKNIQYF
TRBV5-1	.	TRBJ2-7	few	TGCGCCAGCAGCCCTGACAGGACCCACGAGCAGTACTTC	CASSPDRTHEQYF
TRBV2	.	TRBJ2-3	many	TGTGCCAGCAGTGACAGCACAGATACGCAGTATTTT	CASSDSTDTQYF
TRBV3-1	.	TRBJ2-2	many	TGTGCCAGCAGCCAAGCTCATTTTTCCGGGGAGCTGTTTTTT	CASSQAHFSGELFF
TRBV7-8	.	TRBJ1-4	.	TGTGCCAGCAGCTTAGGGGGGAGGAGGGAAAAACTGTTTTTT	CASSLGGRREKLFF
TRBV18	.	TRBJ2-3	.	TGTGCCAGCTCACGTGACAGCCTCACAGATACGCAGTATTTT	CASSRDSLTDTQYF
TRBV9	.	TRBJ2-1	few	TGTGCCAGCAGCGCCCCGGGGTCCTACAATGAGCAGTTCTTC	CASSAPGSYNEQFF
TRBV18	TRBD1	TRBJ1-2	few	TGTGCCAGCTCACTCGGTGGAGGGGGCCTTGCTAACTATGGCTACACCTTC	CASSLGGGGLANYGYTF
TRBV5-1	.	TRBJ1-2	few	TGCGCCAGCAGCTTGGACGCATCGGGGAGTAGCGGCTACACCTTC	CASSLDASGSSGYTF
TRBV4-1	TRBD1	TRBJ2-1	.	TGCGCCAGCAGCCTCCCCGGGACAGGGTATAATGAGCAGTTCTTC	CASSLPGTGYNEQFF
TRBV5-5	TRBD2	TRBJ2-5	.	TGTGCCAGCAGCTTCGGCGCTAGCGGGAGAGAGACCCAGTACTTC	CASSFGASGRETQYF
TRBV7-3	.	TRBJ1-2	.	TGTGCCAGCAGCCCCGGGTCGGACTATGGCTACACCTTC	CASSPGSDYGYTF
TRBV3-1	.	TRBJ1-3	few	TGTGCCAGCAGCCAAGTACCCTCACCTGGAAACACCATATATTTT	CASSQVPSPGNTIYF
TRBV5-5	.	TRBJ2-1	.	TGTGCCAGCAGCTTGACGGGACCTGGGGGCTCCTACAATGAGCAGTTCTTC	CASSLTGPGGSYNEQFF
TRBV9	.	TRBJ2-3	few	TGTGCCAGCAGCCCAAGCCTTGGAGGGACTAGCACAGATACGCAGTATTTT	CASSPSLGGTSTDTQYF
TRBV2	TRBD1	TRBJ2-4	.	TGTGCCAGCAGTAACAGGGGGCAAGGCAAAAACATTCAGTACTTC	CASSNRGQGKNIQYF
TRBV4-3	.	TRBJ2-3	.	TGCGCCAGCAGCCAAGATAAGAGCTACCAAGATACGCAGTATTTT	CASSQDKSYQDTQYF
TRBV6-6	.	TRBJ2-7	.	TGTGCCAGCACGGAGGGCGGCTACGAGCAGTACTTC	CASTEGGYEQYF
TRBV7-2	.	TRBJ2-2	few	TGTGCCAGCAGCTTGCGGACCACGAACACCGGGGAGCTGTTTTTT	CASSLRTTNTGELFF
TRBV5-1	.	TRBJ1-1	few	TGCGCCAGCAGCTTTAACGGGGAGAGCACTGAAGCTTTCTTT	CASSFNGESTEAFF
TRBV4-1	.	TRBJ1-2	.	TGCGCCAGCACCCCCCGCAGTAATACGGATAATTACTATGGCTACACCTTC	CASTPRSNTDNYYGYTF
TRBV7-2	.	TRBJ2-1	.	TGTGCCAGCAGCTTAGGGGGACTCCGGAACGATGAGCAGTTCTTC	CASSLGGLRNDEQFF
TRBV5-1	.	TRBJ2-1	few	TGCGCCAGCCAACCCAAACCAGGGGGGAATGAGCAGTTCTTC	CASQPKPGGNEQFF
TRBV11-2	TRBD1	TRBJ2-7	.	TGTGCCAGCGGACCCGACAGGGCCTACGAGCAGTACTTC	CASGPDRAYEQYF
TRBV10-3	.	TRBJ2-5	few	TGTGCCATCAGACAGGGTCAAGAGACCCAGTACTTC	CAIRQGQETQYF
TRBV28	.	TRBJ1-5	.	TGTGCCAGCAGCCGCTACCGGGGCGATCAGCCCCAGCATTTT	CASSRYRGDQPQHF
TRBV27	.	TRBJ2-1	.	TGTGCCAGCAGCACCTCCGGGGGATTAACCTACAATGAGCAGTTCTTC	CASSTSGGLTYNEQFF
TRBV28	.	TRBJ1-1	.	TGTGCCAGCACCCTATATGGGACCACTGAAGCTTTCTTT	CASTLYGTTEAFF
TRBV7-2	.	TRBJ1-2	few	TGTGCCAGCAGCGATCATCCCCCCGGGACGGAATATGGCTACACCTTC	CASSDHPPGTEYGYTF
TRBV7-2	.	TRBJ2-2	few	TGTGCCAGCAAGCCCCAGTCCGGGAGATTGAACACCGGGGAGCTGTTTTTT	CASKPQSGRLNTGELFF